A single sample gave rise to the 18 T cell receptor beta chains below, sequenced in a study of identical twins. TCRdb used MiXCR to reprocess the 5' RACE reads, holding one entry per CDR3 protein. The sample holds 400,000 to 550,000 distinct CDR3 sequences, approximately 14% seen once. This sample also belongs to another study, concerning yellow fever vaccine responses in identical twins.

Sequencing was done on a sample of CD4+ T cells sorted from blood. The receptor set was obtained from a woman under 30 in good health.

This chain uses TRBV5-6 with TRBJ2-7; TRBD1 matches 12 bases. There are 16 residues in the CDR3. Germline loops: CDR1 SGHDT, CDR2 YYEEEE. After removal of 0 bases from V and 2 bases from J, the junction contained 3 bases not matched to a gene. The CDR3 nucleotides read TGTGCCAGCAGCTTGGCCGGGACAGGGGGCCCCTACGAGCAGTACTTC. This codes for CASSLAGTGGPYEQYF. Full variable domain (missing parts from reference TRBV5-6 and TRBJ2-7): DAGVTQSPTHLIKTRGQQVTLRCSPKSGHDTVSWYQQALGQGPQFIFQYYEEEERQRGNFPDRFSGHQFPNYSSELNVNALLLGDSALYLCASSLAGTGGPYEQYFGPGTRLTVT.

This clonotype has more than one count but fewer than ten. The genes are TRBV11-2 and TRBJ1-6; no firm D call. Germline V gene lookup returns CDR1 SGHAT and CDR2 FQNNGV. The ends were cut back, 1 base at V and 6 bases at J, with 10 bases in the middle. The CDR3 consists of 15 residues. CDR3 protein: CASSLGRSVNSPLHF. CDR3 coding DNA: TGTGCCAGCAGCTTAGGGCGGTCAGTTAATTCACCCCTCCACTTT. The full variable domain, rest sourced from reference TRBV11-2 and TRBJ1-6, is EAGVAQSPRYKIIEKRQSVAFWCNPISGHATLYWYQQILGQGPKLLIQFQNNGVVDDSQLPKDRFSAERLKGVDSTLKIQPAKLEDSAVYLCASSLGRSVNSPLHFGNGTRLTVT.

The V call is TRBV28, the J call TRBJ2-2; maybe TRBD1 (6 bases). CDR1 is MDHEN and CDR2 is SYDVKM in the germline V gene. This CDR3 contains 13 residues. Trimming removed 11 bases at V and 5 bases at J, with 15 bases between. The CDR3 nucleotides read TGTGCCGCTCGACAGGAGAGGACCGGGGAGCTGTTTTTT. Its protein is CAARQERTGELFF.

There are many counts of this clonotype. V and J are TRBV12-3 or TRBV12-4 and TRBJ1-5, with D unclear. This CDR3 has 13 residues. Trimming stripped 2 bases from V and 5 bases from J, with 7 bases between. Here the CDR3 reads CASSLREDQPQHF. DNA of the CDR3: TGTGCCAGCAGTTTAAGAGAGGATCAGCCCCAGCATTTT.

This clonotype was picked up a small number of times. The chain uses TRBV7-2 and TRBJ2-2; D perhaps matches TRBD1 (5 bases). This CDR3 has 15 residues. The germline V and J ends were trimmed by 4 bases and 7 bases, with 16 bases remaining between them. Per germline, CDR1 SGHTA and CDR2 FQGNSA. This CDR3 is CASSWQGRGVGELFF. The CDR3 coding sequence is TGTGCCAGCAGCTGGCAGGGTAGGGGTGTCGGGGAGCTGTTTTTT.

This chain uses TRBV12-3 or TRBV12-4 with TRBJ2-2; the match to TRBD1 covers 7 bases. The CDR3 runs to 15 residues. The junction had 5 bases not matched to a gene; V was cut back by 1 base and J by 6 bases. CDR3 coding DNA: TGTGCCAGCAGTTTAGGGTTAGGGGGCGCCGGGGAGCTGTTTTTT. Amino acids: CASSLGLGGAGELFF.

This chain uses TRBV12-3 or TRBV12-4 with TRBJ2-3; 9 bases map to TRBD2. This CDR3 is 15 amino acids long. Trimming cost V 4 bases and J 0 bases; bases outside gene matches: 2. Here the CDR3 DNA reads TGTGCCAGCAGTTGGCGGGGGGGAAGCACAGATACGCAGTATTTT. Translating it yields CASSWRGGSTDTQYF.

The chain joins TRBV21-1 to TRBJ1-5; the listed D gene, TRBD1, was not tested against the DNA. TRBV21-1 is a recognized pseudogene. CDR3 size: 13 residues. CDR3 DNA: TGTGCCAGCAGCACCCGGGGACATCAGCCCCAGCATTTT. Translated, it gives CASSTRGHQPQHF.

The rearrangement joins TRBV4-3 to TRBJ2-1; 10 bases match TRBD2. The CDR3 contains 15 residues. V lost 1 base to trimming and J lost 8 bases; unmatched junction nucleotides: 5. Germline V gene lookup returns CDR1 LGHNA and CDR2 YSLEER. The CDR3 nucleotides read TGCGCCAGCAGCCAAGTCAGCGGGAGGGCCCATGAGCAGTTCTTC. Translating it yields CASSQVSGRAHEQFF.

The chain carries TRBV24-1 and TRBJ2-1; TRBD2 matches at 10 bases. Per the germline V gene, CDR1 is KGHDR and CDR2 is SFDVKD. J gave up 9 bases and V 4 bases, and 8 bases lay outside the gene matches. There are 15 residues in the CDR3. The CDR3 region has the DNA TGTGCCACCAGTGACCACCGGGGACTAGCGAGTGAGCAGTTCTTC. Translated, it gives CATSDHRGLASEQFF.

The chain joins TRBV20-1 to TRBJ2-7, with D hard to call. The V end lost 1 base, the J end lost 0 bases, and 10 bases lay between the germline ends. The germline gives CDR1 DFQATT, CDR2 SNEGSKA (reference sequence). This CDR3 region has 14 residues. CDR3 loop: CSARGPASSYEQYF. CDR3 nucleotide sequence: TGCAGTGCTAGAGGGCCGGCCAGCTCCTACGAGCAGTACTTC.

V usage is TRBV5-1 and J usage is TRBJ2-3; TRBD1 is a possible D gene (5 bases). CDR1 and CDR2 (germline): SGHRS, YFSETQ. The V end lost 4 bases, the J end lost 1 base, and 22 bases lay between the germline ends. The CDR3 sequence is 18 residues long. In DNA form, the CDR3 reads TGCGCCAGCAGCACCGGAAGGACCAGGGTATTGGGCACAGATACGCAGTATTTT. Protein sequence: CASSTGRTRVLGTDTQYF.

This chain joins TRBV7-9 and TRBJ2-1; possibly TRBD1 for D (5 bases). Per the germline V gene, CDR1 is SEHNR and CDR2 is FQNEAQ (reference sequence). Between the trimmed V and J ends, which lost 3 bases and 9 bases, there was a span of 12 bases. CDR3 size: 13 residues. The CDR3 bases are TGTGCCAGCAGCTTTGGCAGGGCAAGTGAGCAGTTCTTC. Protein: CASSFGRASEQFF.

There are a few counts of this clonotype. This chain links TRBV2 with TRBJ2-1, with 9 bases that match TRBD2. The V gene end was trimmed by 0 bases and the J gene end by 6 bases; junction bases not matched to a gene: 0. Germline assignment: CDR1 SNHLY and CDR2 FYNNEI. This CDR3 has 14 residues. This CDR3 reads CASSEATSGNEQFF. In DNA form, the CDR3 reads TGTGCCAGCAGTGAAGCGACTAGCGGCAATGAGCAGTTCTTC.

The table lists this clonotype with many counts. The chain combines TRBV7-2 with TRBJ2-3; 9 bases align to TRBD2. The trim removed 1 base at V and 14 bases at J, leaving 10 bases unmatched. The germline V gene has CDR1 SGHTA and CDR2 FQGNSA. The length of the CDR3 is 14 residues. CDR3 region: CASSLGDSGSRPYF. CDR3 sequence (DNA): TGTGCCAGCAGCTTAGGAGATAGCGGGAGCCGTCCGTATTTT.

This clonotype was counted ten times or more. CDR3: CASSPQGVGKTQYF. The CDR3 bases are TGTGCCAGCAGCCCCCAGGGTGTCGGGAAGACCCAGTACTTC. This chain connects TRBV7-8 to TRBJ2-5; D tentatively fits TRBD1 or TRBD2 (5 bases each). The CDR3 covers 14 residues. In germline, CDR1 is SGHVS, CDR2 FQNEAQ. The V end lost 5 bases, the J end lost 6 bases, and 16 bases lay between the germline ends.

The gene calls are TRBV29-1 and TRBJ2-7; perhaps TRBD1 as D (5 bases). The CDR3 sequence is 13 residues long. CDR1 and CDR2 from the germline V gene are SQVTM and ANQGSEA. Trimming took off 4 bases at V and 4 bases at J, with 14 bases between the two ends. The CDR3 nucleotides read TGCAGCGTTGTCCCGGACACCCTATACGAGCAGTACTTC. Its protein product is CSVVPDTLYEQYF.

A few counts support this clonotype. The chain links TRBV15 to TRBJ2-3, with D possibly matching TRBD1 (6 bases). The V and J ends lost 9 bases and 2 bases respectively, with 15 bases between them. The CDR3 extends over 14 amino acids. From germline, CDR1 is LNHNV and CDR2 YYDKDF (reference sequence). CDR3 sequence (DNA): TGTGCCACGGCGAGGGGGTTGGCCACAGATACGCAGTATTTT. It yields the protein CATARGLATDTQYF. Using reference TRBV15 and TRBJ2-3 for the parts outside the CDR3, the full variable domain is DAMVIQNPRYQVTQFGKPVTLSCSQTLNHNVMYWYQQKSSQAPKLLFHYYDKDFNNEADTPDNFQSRRPNTSFCFLDIRSPGLGDTAMYLCATARGLATDTQYFGPGTRLTVL.